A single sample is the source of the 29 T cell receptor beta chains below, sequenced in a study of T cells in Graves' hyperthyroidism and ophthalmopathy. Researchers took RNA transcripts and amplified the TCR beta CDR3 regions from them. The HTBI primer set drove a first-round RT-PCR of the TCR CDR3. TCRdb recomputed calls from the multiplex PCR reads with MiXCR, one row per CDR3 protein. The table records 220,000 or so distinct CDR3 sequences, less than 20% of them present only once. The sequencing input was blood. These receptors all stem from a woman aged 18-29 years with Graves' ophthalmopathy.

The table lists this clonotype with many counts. The CDR3 DNA follows: TGTGCCAGCAGCATCACGGGGTCCGCGACAGATACGCAGTATTTT. Its translation: CASSITGSATDTQYF. This sequence joins TRBV7-9 and TRBJ2-3, with D perhaps matching TRBD2 (5 bases). Deletions cut 5 bases from V and 3 bases from J, with 15 bases between. CDR1 SEHNR and CDR2 FQNEAQ come from the germline V gene (reference sequence). The CDR3 runs to 15 residues.

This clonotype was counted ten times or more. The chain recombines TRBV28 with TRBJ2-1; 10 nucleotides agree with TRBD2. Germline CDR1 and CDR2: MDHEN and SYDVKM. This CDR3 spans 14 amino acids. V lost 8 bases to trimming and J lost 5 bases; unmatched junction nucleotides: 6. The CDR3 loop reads CASCYLAGDNEQFF. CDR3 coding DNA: TGTGCCAGCTGTTACCTAGCGGGGGACAATGAGCAGTTCTTC.

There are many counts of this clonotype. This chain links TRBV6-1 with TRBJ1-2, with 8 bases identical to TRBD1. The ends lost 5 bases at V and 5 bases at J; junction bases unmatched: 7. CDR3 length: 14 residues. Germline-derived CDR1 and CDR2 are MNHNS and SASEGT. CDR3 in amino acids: CASSLTGGLYGYTF. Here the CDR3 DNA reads TGTGCCAGCAGTTTAACAGGGGGTTTATATGGCTACACCTTC.

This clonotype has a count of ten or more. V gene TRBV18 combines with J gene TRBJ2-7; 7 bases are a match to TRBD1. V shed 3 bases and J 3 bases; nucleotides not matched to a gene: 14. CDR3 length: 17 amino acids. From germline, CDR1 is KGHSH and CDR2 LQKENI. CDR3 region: CASSPYTPGQRLYEQYF. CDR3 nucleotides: TGTGCCAGCTCACCCTATACTCCGGGACAGAGACTCTACGAGCAGTACTTC. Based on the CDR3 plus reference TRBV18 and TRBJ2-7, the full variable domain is NAGVMQNPRHLVRRRGQEARLRCSPMKGHSHVYWYRQLPEEGLKFMVYLQKENIIDESGMPKERFSAEFPKEGPSILRIQQVVRGDSAAYFCASSPYTPGQRLYEQYFGPGTRLTVT.

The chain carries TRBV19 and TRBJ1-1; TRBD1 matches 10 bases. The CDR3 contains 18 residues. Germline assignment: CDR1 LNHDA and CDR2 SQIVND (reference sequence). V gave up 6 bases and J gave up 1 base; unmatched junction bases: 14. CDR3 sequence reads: CASSYGTGVRPSNTEAFF. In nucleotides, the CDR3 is TGTGCCAGTAGCTACGGGACAGGGGTACGACCATCGAACACTGAAGCTTTCTTT.

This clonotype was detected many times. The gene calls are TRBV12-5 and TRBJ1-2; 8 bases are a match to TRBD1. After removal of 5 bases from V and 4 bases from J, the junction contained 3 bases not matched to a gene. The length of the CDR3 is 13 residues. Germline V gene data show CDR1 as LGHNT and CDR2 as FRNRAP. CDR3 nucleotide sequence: TGTGCTAGTGGTCCGGACAGGGTCTATGGCTACACCTTC. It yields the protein CASGPDRVYGYTF.

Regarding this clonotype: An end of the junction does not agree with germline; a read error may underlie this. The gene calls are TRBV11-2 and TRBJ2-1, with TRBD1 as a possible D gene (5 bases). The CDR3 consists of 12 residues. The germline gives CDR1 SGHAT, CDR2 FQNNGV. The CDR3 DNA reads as TGTGCCAGCAGCTGGCTTGGGGCCCATTTAATCTTC. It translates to CASSWLGAHLIF. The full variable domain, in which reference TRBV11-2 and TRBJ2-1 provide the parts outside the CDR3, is EAGVAQSPRYKIIEKRQSVAFWCNPISGHATLYWYQQILGQGPKLLIQFQNNGVVDDSQLPKDRFSAERLKGVDSTLKIQPAKLEDSAVYLCASSWLGAHLIFGPGTRLTVL.

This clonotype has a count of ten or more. The CDR3 region is CASSFRVEETQYF. Written as DNA, the CDR3 is TGTGCCAGCAGTTTCAGGGTGGAGGAGACCCAGTACTTC. The chain recombines TRBV7-8 with TRBJ2-5; a weak D match, TRBD1 (5 bases). CDR3 size: 13 residues. CDR1 is SGHVS and CDR2 is FQNEAQ in the germline V gene. V was trimmed by 6 bases and J by 5 bases, leaving 13 bases between them.

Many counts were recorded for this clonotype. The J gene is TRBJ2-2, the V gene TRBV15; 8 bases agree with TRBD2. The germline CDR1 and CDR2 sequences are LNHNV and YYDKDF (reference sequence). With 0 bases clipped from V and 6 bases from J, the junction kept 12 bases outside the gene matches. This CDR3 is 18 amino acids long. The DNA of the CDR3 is TGTGCCACCAGCAGAGATAGGCCGGGACTAGTCGGGCCCGGGGAGCTGTTTTTT. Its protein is CATSRDRPGLVGPGELFF. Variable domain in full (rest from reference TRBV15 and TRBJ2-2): DAMVIQNPRYQVTQFGKPVTLSCSQTLNHNVMYWYQQKSSQAPKLLFHYYDKDFNNEADTPDNFQSRRPNTSFCFLDIRSPGLGDTAMYLCATSRDRPGLVGPGELFFGEGSRLTVL.

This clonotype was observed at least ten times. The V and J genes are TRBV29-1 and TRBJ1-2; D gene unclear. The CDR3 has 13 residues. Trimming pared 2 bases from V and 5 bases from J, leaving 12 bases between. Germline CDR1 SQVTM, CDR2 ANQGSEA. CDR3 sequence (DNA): TGCAGCGTTGAATGGGAGTCGGAGTATGGCTACACCTTC. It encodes CSVEWESEYGYTF. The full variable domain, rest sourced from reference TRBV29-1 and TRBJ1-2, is SAVISQKPSRDICQRGTSLTIQCQVDSQVTMMFWYRQQPGQSLTLIATANQGSEATYESGFVIDKFPISRPNLTFSTLTVSNMSPEDSSIYLCSVEWESEYGYTFGSGTRLTVV.

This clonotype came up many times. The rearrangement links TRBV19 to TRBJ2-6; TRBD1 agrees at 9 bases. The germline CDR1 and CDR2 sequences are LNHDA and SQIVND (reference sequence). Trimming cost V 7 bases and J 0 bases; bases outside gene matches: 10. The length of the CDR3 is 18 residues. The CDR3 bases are TGTGCCAGTACCATGGGACAGGGCGTACCCTCTGGGGCCAACGTCCTGACTTTC. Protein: CASTMGQGVPSGANVLTF.

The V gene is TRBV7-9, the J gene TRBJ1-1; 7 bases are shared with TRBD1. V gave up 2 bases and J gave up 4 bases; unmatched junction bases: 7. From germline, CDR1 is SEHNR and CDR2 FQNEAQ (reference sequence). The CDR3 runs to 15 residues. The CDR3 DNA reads TGTGCCAGCAGCTTAACCCGGACAGGAGGCACTGAAGCTTTCTTT. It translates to CASSLTRTGGTEAFF.

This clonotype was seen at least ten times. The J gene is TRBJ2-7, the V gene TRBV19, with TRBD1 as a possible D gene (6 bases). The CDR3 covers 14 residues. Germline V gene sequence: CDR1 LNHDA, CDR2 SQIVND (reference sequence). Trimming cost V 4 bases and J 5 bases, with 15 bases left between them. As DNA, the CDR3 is TGTGCCAGTAGTAAACAGGGAAGGTACCACGAGCAGTACTTC. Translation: CASSKQGRYHEQYF.

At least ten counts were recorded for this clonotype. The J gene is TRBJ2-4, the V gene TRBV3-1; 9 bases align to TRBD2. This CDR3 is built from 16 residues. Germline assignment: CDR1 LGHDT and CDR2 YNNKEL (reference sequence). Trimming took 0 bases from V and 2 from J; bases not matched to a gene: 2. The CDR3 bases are TGTGCCAGCAGCCAAGACCTAGCGGGGACCAAAAACATTCAGTACTTC. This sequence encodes CASSQDLAGTKNIQYF.

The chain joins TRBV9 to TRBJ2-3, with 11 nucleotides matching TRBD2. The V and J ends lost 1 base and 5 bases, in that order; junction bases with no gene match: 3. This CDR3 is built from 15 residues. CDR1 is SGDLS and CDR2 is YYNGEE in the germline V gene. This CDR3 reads CASSVRLAGRDTQYF. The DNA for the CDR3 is TGTGCCAGCAGCGTAAGACTAGCGGGAAGAGATACGCAGTATTTT.

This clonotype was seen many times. CDR3 loop: CAKSTVAQETQYF. The CDR3 coding sequence is TGTGCCAAAAGTACGGTGGCTCAAGAGACCCAGTACTTC. The chain links TRBV2 to TRBJ2-5, with D unresolved. Per the germline V gene, CDR1 is SNHLY and CDR2 is FYNNEI. Trimming took off 10 bases at V and 2 bases at J, with 14 bases between the two ends. This CDR3 contains 13 residues.

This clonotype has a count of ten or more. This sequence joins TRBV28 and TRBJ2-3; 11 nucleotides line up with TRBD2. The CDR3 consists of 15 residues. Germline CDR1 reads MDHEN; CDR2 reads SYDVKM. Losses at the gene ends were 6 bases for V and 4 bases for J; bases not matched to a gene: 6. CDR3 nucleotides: TGTGCCAGCAGCCCTAGCGGGGGGCTAGCAGATACGCAGTATTTT. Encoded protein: CASSPSGGLADTQYF.

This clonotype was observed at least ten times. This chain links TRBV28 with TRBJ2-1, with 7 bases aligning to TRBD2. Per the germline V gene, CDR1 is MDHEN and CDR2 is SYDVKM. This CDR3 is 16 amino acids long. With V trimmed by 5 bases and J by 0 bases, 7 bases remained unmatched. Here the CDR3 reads CASSNGGGTSYNEQFF. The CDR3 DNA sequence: TGTGCCAGCAGTAATGGGGGGGGGACCTCCTACAATGAGCAGTTCTTC.

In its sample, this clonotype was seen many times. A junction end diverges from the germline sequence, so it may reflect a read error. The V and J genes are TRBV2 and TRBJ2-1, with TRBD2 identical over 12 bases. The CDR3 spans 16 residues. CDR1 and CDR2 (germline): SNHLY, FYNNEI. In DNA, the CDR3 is TGTGCCAGCAGTGCCCAGACTAGCGGGAGCTACGATGAGCAGTTCTTC. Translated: CASSAQTSGSYDEQFF. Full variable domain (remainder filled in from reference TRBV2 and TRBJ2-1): EPEVTQTPSHQVTQMGQEVILRCVPISNHLYFYWYRQILGQKVEFLVSFYNNEISEKSEIFDDQFSVERPDGSNFTLKIRSTKLEDSAMYFCASSAQTSGSYDEQFFGPGTRLTVL.

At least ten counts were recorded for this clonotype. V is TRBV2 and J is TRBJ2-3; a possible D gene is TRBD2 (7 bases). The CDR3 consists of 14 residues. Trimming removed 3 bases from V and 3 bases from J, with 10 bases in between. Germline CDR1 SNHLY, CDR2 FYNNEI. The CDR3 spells CASSDRGGTDTQYF. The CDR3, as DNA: TGTGCCAGCAGTGACAGGGGAGGGACAGATACGCAGTATTTT. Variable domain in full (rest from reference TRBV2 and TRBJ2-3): EPEVTQTPSHQVTQMGQEVILRCVPISNHLYFYWYRQILGQKVEFLVSFYNNEISEKSEIFDDQFSVERPDGSNFTLKIRSTKLEDSAMYFCASSDRGGTDTQYFGPGTRLTVL.

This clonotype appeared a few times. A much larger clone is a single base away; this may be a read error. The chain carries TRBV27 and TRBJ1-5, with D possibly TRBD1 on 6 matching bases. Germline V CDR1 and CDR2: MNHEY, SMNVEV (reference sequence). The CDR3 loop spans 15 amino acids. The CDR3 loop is CAGSNAGVRNQPQHF. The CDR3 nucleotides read TGTGCCGGCAGTAATGCAGGGGTGCGCAATCAGCCCCAGCATTTT.

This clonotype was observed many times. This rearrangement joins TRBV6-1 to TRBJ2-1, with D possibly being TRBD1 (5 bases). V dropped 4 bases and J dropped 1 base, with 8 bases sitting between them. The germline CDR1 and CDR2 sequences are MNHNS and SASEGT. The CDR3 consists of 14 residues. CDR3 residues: CASSGGSSYNEQFF. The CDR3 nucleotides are TGTGCCAGCAGTGGGGGCAGTTCCTACAATGAGCAGTTCTTC.

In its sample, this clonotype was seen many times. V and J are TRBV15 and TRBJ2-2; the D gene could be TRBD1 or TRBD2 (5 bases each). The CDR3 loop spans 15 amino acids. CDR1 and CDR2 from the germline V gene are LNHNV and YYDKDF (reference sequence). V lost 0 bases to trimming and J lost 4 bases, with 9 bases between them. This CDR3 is CATSRDVGTTGELFF. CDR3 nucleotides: TGTGCCACCAGCAGAGACGTCGGGACCACCGGGGAGCTGTTTTTT.

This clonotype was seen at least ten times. CDR3 in DNA: TGTGCCTGGAATTGGGGGGAAGAGACCCAGTACTTC. It codes for CAWNWGEETQYF. V usage is TRBV30 and J usage is TRBJ2-5, with D possibly being TRBD2 (6 bases). V shed 4 bases and J shed 3 bases, with 9 bases lying between them. From germline, CDR1 is GTSNPN and CDR2 SVGIG (reference sequence). This CDR3 is 12 amino acids long.

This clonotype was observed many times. As DNA, the CDR3 is TGTGCCAGCAGTTTGGGCCAGTGGGATCAGCCCCAGCATTTT. Translation gives CASSLGQWDQPQHF. V usage is TRBV12-3 or TRBV12-4 and J usage is TRBJ1-5; D is unresolved. V lost 3 bases and J 5 bases, leaving 11 bases between the germline ends. CDR3 size: 14 residues.

CDR3 residues: CSARATDRGYNEQFF. Written as DNA, the CDR3 is TGCAGTGCTAGAGCAACTGACAGGGGGTACAATGAGCAGTTCTTC. The rearrangement links TRBV20-1 to TRBJ2-1, with TRBD1 matching over 9 bases. Germline CDR1 DFQATT, CDR2 SNEGSKA (reference sequence). This CDR3 has 15 residues. V was clipped by 1 base and J by 4 bases; unmatched bases: 5.

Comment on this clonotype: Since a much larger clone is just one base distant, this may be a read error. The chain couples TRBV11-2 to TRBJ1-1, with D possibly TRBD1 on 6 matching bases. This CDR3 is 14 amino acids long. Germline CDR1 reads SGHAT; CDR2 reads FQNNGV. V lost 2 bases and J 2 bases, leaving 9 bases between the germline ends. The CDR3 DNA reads TGTGCCAGCAGCTTATGGACAGATAACACTGAAGCTTTCTTT. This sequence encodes CASSLWTDNTEAFF.

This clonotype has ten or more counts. CDR3: CSASRGAPNQPQHF. In DNA, the CDR3 is TGCAGTGCTAGTCGTGGGGCTCCCAATCAGCCCCAGCATTTT. This chain uses TRBV20-1 with TRBJ1-5, with D perhaps matching TRBD1 (5 bases). This CDR3 is 14 amino acids long. V dropped 3 bases and J dropped 3 bases, with 12 bases sitting between them. Germline V lookup: CDR1 DFQATT, CDR2 SNEGSKA (reference sequence).

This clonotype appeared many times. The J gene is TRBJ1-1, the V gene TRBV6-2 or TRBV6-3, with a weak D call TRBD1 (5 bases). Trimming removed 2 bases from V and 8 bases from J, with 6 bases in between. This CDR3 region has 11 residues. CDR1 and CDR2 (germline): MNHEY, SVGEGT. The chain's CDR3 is CASSYGAEAFF. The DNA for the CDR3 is TGTGCCAGCAGTTACGGGGCCGAAGCTTTCTTT.